This T cell receptor beta chain comes out of a study of human T cells and chemical hapten exposure. Across the study: All patients underwent weekly scalp dosing with diphenylcyclopropenone for the full roughly 25-week study. The patients, most of them female, presented with alopecia areata, totalis or universalis.

V was cut by 7 bases and J by 1 base, with 13 bases left in between. The CDR3 consists of 14 residues. Unique molecular identifiers were linked by the library to individual cDNA molecules. A single record per CDR3 protein comes from TCRdb applying MiXCR to the RACE reads. The profile shows about 85,000 distinct CDR3 sequences, 11% of them singletons. This clonotype turned up a few times. Stated time point: patch test 2, 6 weeks after DPC sensitization. Treatment here: therapeutic diphenylcyclopropenone sensitization with weekly scalp DPC. The sample here was whole blood, taken in connection with sensitization to the hapten diphenylcyclopropenone (DPC). The rearrangement links TRBV12-3 or TRBV12-4 to TRBJ1-2; D is ambiguous. This receptor was identified in a man aged 18 to 29 with alopecia areata. Some clones in this sample may be carry-over from other donors' samples. In DNA form, the CDR3 reads TGTGCCAGCATCAAGGTCGGGATTAACTATGGCTACACCTTC. Its protein product is CASIKVGINYGYTF.